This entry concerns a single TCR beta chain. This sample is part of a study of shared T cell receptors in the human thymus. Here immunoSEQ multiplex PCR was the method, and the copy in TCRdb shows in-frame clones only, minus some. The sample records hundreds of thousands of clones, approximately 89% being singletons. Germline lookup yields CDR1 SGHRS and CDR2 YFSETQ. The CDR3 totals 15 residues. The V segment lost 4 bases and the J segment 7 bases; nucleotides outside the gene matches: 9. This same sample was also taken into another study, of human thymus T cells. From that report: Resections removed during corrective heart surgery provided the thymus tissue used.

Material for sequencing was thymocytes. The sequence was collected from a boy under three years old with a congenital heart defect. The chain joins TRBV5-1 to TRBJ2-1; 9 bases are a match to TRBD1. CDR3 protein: CASSPGQGNTNEQFF. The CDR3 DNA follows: TGCGCCAGCAGCCCGGGACAGGGAAACACGAATGAGCAGTTCTTC.